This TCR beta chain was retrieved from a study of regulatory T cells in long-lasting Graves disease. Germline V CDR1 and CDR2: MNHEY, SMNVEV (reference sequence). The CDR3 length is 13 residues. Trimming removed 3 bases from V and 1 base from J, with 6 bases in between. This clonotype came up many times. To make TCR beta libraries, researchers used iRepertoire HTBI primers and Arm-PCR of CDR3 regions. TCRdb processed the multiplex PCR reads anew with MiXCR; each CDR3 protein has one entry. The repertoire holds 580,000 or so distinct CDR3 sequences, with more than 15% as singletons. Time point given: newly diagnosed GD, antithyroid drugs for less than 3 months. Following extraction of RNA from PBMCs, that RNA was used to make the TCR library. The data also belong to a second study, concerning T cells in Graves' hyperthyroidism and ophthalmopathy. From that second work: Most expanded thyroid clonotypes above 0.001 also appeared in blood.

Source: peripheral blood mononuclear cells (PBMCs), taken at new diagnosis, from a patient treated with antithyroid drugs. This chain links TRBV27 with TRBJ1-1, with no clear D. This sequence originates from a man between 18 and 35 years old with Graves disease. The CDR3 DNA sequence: TGTGCCAGCAGTTTTGTGGAGAACACTGAAGCTTTCTTT. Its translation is CASSFVENTEAFF.